The clone carrying this T cell receptor (beta chain) was seen many times. The data were taken from a study of T cell repertoires in cytomegalovirus infection. The wider study: Public TCR beta signatures provided an indication of both CMV infection and a matching HLA type.

TCRdb reprocessed the reads with MiXCR, giving one entry per CDR3 protein. The table shows roughly 200,000 distinct CDR3 sequences, with less than 9.5% occurring only once. Per the germline V gene, CDR1 is SQVTM and CDR2 is ANQGSEA. The CDR3 has 11 residues. V was trimmed by 7 bases and J by 0 bases, leaving 6 bases between them. Sample: PBMCs. This chain connects TRBV29-1 to TRBJ1-1, with D unresolved. The sequence derives from a human donor in good health (CMV status not recorded). Some clones in this sample may be carry-over from other donors' samples. This chain's CDR3 is CSGHVNTEAFF. The CDR3 bases are TGCAGCGGGCATGTGAACACTGAAGCTTTCTTT.